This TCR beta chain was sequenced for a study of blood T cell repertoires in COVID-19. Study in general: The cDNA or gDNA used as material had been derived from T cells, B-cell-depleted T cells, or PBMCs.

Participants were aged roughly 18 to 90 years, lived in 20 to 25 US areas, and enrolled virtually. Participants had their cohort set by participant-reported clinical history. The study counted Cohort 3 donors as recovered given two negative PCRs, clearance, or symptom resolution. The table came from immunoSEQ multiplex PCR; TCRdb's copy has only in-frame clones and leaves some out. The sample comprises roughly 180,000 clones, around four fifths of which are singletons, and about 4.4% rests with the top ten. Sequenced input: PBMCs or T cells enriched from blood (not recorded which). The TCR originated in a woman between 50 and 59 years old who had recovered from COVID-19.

This CDR3 reads CASSPRTSGGRGETQYF. The CDR3 DNA is TGTGCCAGCAGCCCCCGGACTAGCGGGGGCAGGGGGGAGACCCAGTACTTC. The chain has TRBV7-7 and TRBJ2-5; 13 positions agree with TRBD2. V lost 5 bases, J lost 5 bases, and 11 bases stayed unmatched. The CDR3 loop spans 17 amino acids. Germline CDR1 and CDR2: SSHAT and FNYEAQ (reference sequence).